One sample yielded the 29 T cell receptor beta chains listed below, sequenced in a study of cytomegalovirus exposure and HLA in healthy donors. The PCR used 60 Vbeta and 13 Jbeta primers. Method: immunoSEQ multiplex PCR; TCRdb's copy keeps in-frame clones and lacks some. The sample has around 120,000 clones, around 80% seen once. The sample was PBMCs. The receptors originated from a middle-aged woman in good health and CMV-seropositive.

This clone occurred once. The chain carries TRBV7-2 and TRBJ2-7; 8 bases align to TRBD1. This CDR3 spans 14 amino acids. Germline assignment: CDR1 SGHTA and CDR2 FQGNSA. V lost 5 bases, J lost 6 bases, and 9 bases stayed unmatched. DNA of the CDR3: TGTGCCAGCAGCGTAGGGGCACAGGGGGGCGAGCAGTACTTC. This translates into CASSVGAQGGEQYF.

This chain uses TRBV7-9 with TRBJ2-5, with 8 positions matching TRBD2. The CDR3 has 15 amino acids. Per germline, CDR1 SEHNR and CDR2 FQNEAQ (reference sequence). V dropped 2 bases and J dropped 5; count of bases not matched to a gene: 7. This chain's CDR3 is CASSLMRGEGETQYF. The CDR3, as DNA: TGTGCCAGCAGCTTAATGCGGGGGGAAGGGGAGACCCAGTACTTC. The complete variable domain, with remaining parts taken from reference TRBV7-9 and TRBJ2-5, reads DTGVSQNPRHKITKRGQNVTFRCDPISEHNRLYWYRQTLGQGPEFLTYFQNEAQLEKSRLLSDRFSAERPKGSFSTLEIQRTEQGDSAMYLCASSLMRGEGETQYFGPGTRLLVL.

This clone has a single count. As DNA, the CDR3 is TGTGCCACCAGCAGAGATATGTGGCTACGGGAGCAGTACTTC. Translated: CATSRDMWLREQYF. The rearrangement uses TRBV15 and TRBJ2-5, with D perhaps matching TRBD2 (6 bases). The germline CDR1 and CDR2 sequences are LNHNV and YYDKDF (reference sequence). Trimming pared 0 bases from V and 11 bases from J, leaving 16 bases between. This CDR3 contains 14 residues.

This chain joins TRBV6-1 and TRBJ1-4, with 9 nucleotides matching TRBD1. V lost 2 bases and J lost 5; bases outside the gene matches: 3. The V gene's germline CDR1 is MNHNS and CDR2 SASEGT. This CDR3 contains 15 residues. The CDR3 coding sequence is TGTGCCAGCAGTGAAACCGACAGGGGGAATGAAAAACTGTTTTTT. It encodes CASSETDRGNEKLFF.

This clone showed up just once. The chain has TRBV29-1 and TRBJ2-5; 8 bases line up with TRBD1. With 6 bases clipped from V and 4 bases from J, the junction kept 4 bases outside the gene matches. Per germline, CDR1 SQVTM and CDR2 ANQGSEA. The CDR3 spans 12 residues. CDR3 DNA sequence: TGCAGCGTCCGAGGACAGGGAGAGACCCAGTACTTC. This codes for CSVRGQGETQYF.

The chain recombines TRBV18 with TRBJ2-1, with 10 bases lining up with TRBD2. The germline V gene has CDR1 KGHSH and CDR2 LQKENI. CDR3 size: 15 residues. Trimming removed 2 bases from V and 9 bases from J; junction bases left unmatched: 7. The CDR3 DNA follows: TGTGCCAGCTCACCAACGCTAGCGGGGGTTTCTGAGCAGTTCTTC. Protein product: CASSPTLAGVSEQFF.

This clone has more than one count but fewer than ten. This sequence joins TRBV6-6 and TRBJ2-1; 12 nucleotides line up with TRBD2. The CDR3 spans 16 residues. The V gene's germline CDR1 is MNHNY and CDR2 SVGAGI (reference sequence). Germline trimming cut 4 bases from V and 3 bases from J; bases unmatched to any gene: 4. The CDR3 spells CASSFRTSGVYNEQFF. Written as DNA, the CDR3 is TGTGCCAGCAGTTTCCGGACTAGCGGGGTCTACAATGAGCAGTTCTTC.

The chain carries TRBV6-6 and TRBJ2-7, with 10 bases identical to TRBD2. This CDR3 has 14 residues. Germline lookup yields CDR1 MNHNY and CDR2 SVGAGI (reference sequence). Unmatched junction bases numbered 5, after V lost 6 bases and J lost 3 bases. The CDR3 protein is CASSPRTSGYEQYF. CDR3 nucleotide sequence: TGTGCCAGCAGCCCCAGGACTAGCGGCTACGAGCAGTACTTC.

The chain employs TRBV7-3 and TRBJ2-2; 10 bases align to TRBD2. V trimming: 4 bases; J trimming: 4 bases; junction bases outside the gene matches: 6. CDR3 length: 16 amino acids. Germline values: CDR1 SGHTA, CDR2 FQGTGA. CDR3 sequence: CASSSTAGGSTGELFF. DNA for the CDR3: TGTGCCAGCAGCTCGACAGCGGGAGGGAGCACCGGGGAGCTGTTTTTT.

The chain is built from TRBV7-3 and TRBJ1-2; 9 nucleotides line up with TRBD1. Trimming at V came to 4 bases and at J to 0 bases, leaving 9 bases not matched to a gene. Germline CDR1 SGHTA, CDR2 FQGTGA. The CDR3 sequence is 17 residues long. The CDR3 is CASSSQGASGANYGYTF. CDR3 DNA: TGTGCCAGCAGCTCACAGGGGGCCTCTGGAGCTAACTATGGCTACACCTTC.

The chain uses TRBV5-1 and TRBJ2-7; D is possibly TRBD2 (6 bases). The V and J ends lost 1 base and 3 bases respectively, with 17 bases between them. This CDR3 comprises 16 residues. The germline gives CDR1 SGHRS, CDR2 YFSETQ. CDR3 region: CASSLTSTGSVYEQYF. The CDR3 DNA is TGCGCCAGCAGCTTGACATCCACCGGGAGCGTCTACGAGCAGTACTTC.

The J gene is TRBJ1-5, the V gene TRBV18, with a tentative D call TRBD1 (5 bases). V was trimmed by 2 bases and J by 0 bases, leaving 8 bases between them. CDR1 KGHSH and CDR2 LQKENI come from the germline V gene. The CDR3 is 15 amino acids. CDR3 loop: CASSPGANSNQPQHF. CDR3 nucleotide sequence: TGTGCCAGCTCACCAGGGGCCAATAGCAATCAGCCCCAGCATTTT. The complete variable domain, with remaining parts taken from reference TRBV18 and TRBJ1-5, reads NAGVMQNPRHLVRRRGQEARLRCSPMKGHSHVYWYRQLPEEGLKFMVYLQKENIIDESGMPKERFSAEFPKEGPSILRIQQVVRGDSAAYFCASSPGANSNQPQHFGDGTRLSIL.

The chain employs TRBV7-3 and TRBJ2-1; 8 bases map to TRBD2. J gave up 7 bases and V 5 bases, and 7 bases lay outside the gene matches. Germline V gives CDR1 SGHTA, CDR2 FQGTGA. This CDR3 is 14 amino acids long. CDR3 in amino acids: CASSPSGSQNEQFF. The CDR3 DNA reads TGTGCCAGCAGCCCCAGCGGGAGTCAGAATGAGCAGTTCTTC.

The chain carries TRBV19 and TRBJ2-7; D might be TRBD2 (5 bases). Germline V gives CDR1 LNHDA, CDR2 SQIVND (reference sequence). The CDR3 is 13 amino acids. V was clipped by 8 bases and J by 2 bases, with 13 bases between them. CDR3 nucleotides: TGTGCCAGTTCCTCGGGATCACCCTACGAGCAGTACTTC. Translation gives CASSSGSPYEQYF.

The chain carries TRBV11-2 and TRBJ1-1; 7 bases line up with TRBD1. The V and J ends lost 4 bases and 2 bases, in that order; junction bases with no gene match: 4. Germline CDR1 is SGHAT and CDR2 is FQNNGV. This CDR3 comprises 14 residues. In DNA form, the CDR3 reads TGTGCCAGCAGCTCAACAGGGGTCAACACTGAAGCTTTCTTT. Amino acids: CASSSTGVNTEAFF. Together with reference TRBV11-2 and TRBJ1-1, the CDR3 gives the full variable domain: EAGVAQSPRYKIIEKRQSVAFWCNPISGHATLYWYQQILGQGPKLLIQFQNNGVVDDSQLPKDRFSAERLKGVDSTLKIQPAKLEDSAVYLCASSSTGVNTEAFFGQGTRLTVV.

The rearrangement uses TRBV4-1 and TRBJ1-6; no definite D call. V was shortened by 1 base and J by 6 bases, with 10 bases between the two germline ends. The CDR3 loop spans 15 amino acids. Germline CDR1 reads MGHRA; CDR2 reads YSYEKL. The CDR3 region is CASSQVQLPNSPLHF. CDR3 nucleotide sequence: TGCGCCAGCAGCCAAGTACAGCTCCCTAATTCACCCCTCCACTTT.

The chain has TRBV7-8 and TRBJ1-1; possible D gene TRBD1, 6 bases. With 5 bases removed from V and 6 bases from J, the gap between germline ends came to 13 bases. The CDR3 runs 13 residues. Germline V gene data show CDR1 as SGHVS and CDR2 as FQNEAQ. CDR3 bases: TGTGCCAGCAGCAAACGGACAGTTTCTGAAGCTTTCTTT. Translation gives CASSKRTVSEAFF.

On this clone: One junction end does not reproduce the germline sequence, and a read error may be involved. V gene TRBV7-7 combines with J gene TRBJ2-5, with 7 bases fitting TRBD1. CDR3 length: 15 residues. Germline assignment: CDR1 SSHAT and CDR2 FNYEAQ (reference sequence). The CDR3 sequence is CASSLGGQGTETQYF. The CDR3 DNA is TGTGCTAGCAGCTTAGGGGGCCAGGGGACCGAGACCCAGTACTTC.

The chain uses TRBV30 and TRBJ2-1; 16 nucleotides line up with TRBD2. J lost 7 bases, V lost 2 bases, and 5 bases had no gene match. CDR1 and CDR2 from the germline V gene are GTSNPN and SVGIG (reference sequence). The CDR3 length is 16 residues. This CDR3 reads CAWSTGTSGRVNEQFF. CDR3 DNA: TGTGCCTGGAGTACCGGGACTAGCGGGAGGGTTAATGAGCAGTTCTTC. Variable domain in full (rest from reference TRBV30 and TRBJ2-1): SQTIHQWPATLVQPVGSPLSLECTVEGTSNPNLYWYRQAAGRGLQLLFYSVGIGQISSEVPQNLSASRPQDRQFILSSKKLLLSDSGFYLCAWSTGTSGRVNEQFFGPGTRLTVL.

The rearrangement links TRBV5-1 to TRBJ2-1, with TRBD1 matching 7 bases. In germline, CDR1 is SGHRS, CDR2 YFSETQ. V shed 3 bases, J shed 5 bases, and the junction held 5 bases outside the gene matches. The CDR3 totals 14 residues. The CDR3: CASSSGQKNNEQFF. The CDR3 DNA is TGCGCCAGCAGCTCGGGACAGAAAAACAATGAGCAGTTCTTC.

The genes are TRBV10-2 and TRBJ1-2; 9 bases are a match to TRBD1. This CDR3 contains 13 residues. Trimming took 7 bases from V and 7 from J; bases not matched to a gene: 7. Germline V CDR1 and CDR2: WSHSY, SAAADI. The CDR3 loop reads CASTPGQGGGYTF. The CDR3 DNA reads TGCGCCAGCACCCCGGGACAGGGAGGTGGCTACACCTTC.

V usage is TRBV5-1 and J usage is TRBJ2-3; 9 bases match TRBD2. The germline gives CDR1 SGHRS, CDR2 YFSETQ. The CDR3 runs to 15 residues. Germline trimming cut 4 bases from V and 6 bases from J; bases unmatched to any gene: 9. The CDR3 protein is CASSRLSGRGDTQYF. The DNA for the CDR3 is TGCGCCAGCAGCAGACTTAGCGGGAGAGGTGATACGCAGTATTTT.

This clone has a single count. The chain links TRBV5-1 to TRBJ1-2; 7 positions match TRBD1. The ends lost 4 bases at V and 2 bases at J; junction bases unmatched: 11. This CDR3 comprises 16 residues. Germline V lookup: CDR1 SGHRS, CDR2 YFSETQ. The CDR3 loop reads CASSHGTASQNYGYTF. The CDR3 DNA sequence: TGCGCCAGCAGCCACGGGACAGCTTCACAAAACTATGGCTACACCTTC.

The chain carries TRBV10-1 and TRBJ2-7; 10 bases match TRBD1. This CDR3 comprises 13 residues. V shed 9 bases and J 5 bases; nucleotides not matched to a gene: 7. Germline V gene sequence: CDR1 WNHNN, CDR2 SYGVQD (reference sequence). CDR3 sequence (DNA): TGCGCCAGTCCCGGGACAGGGGTCCACGAGCAGTACTTC. Translating gives CASPGTGVHEQYF.

This chain uses TRBV7-9 with TRBJ2-3, with TRBD2 matching 11 bases. Trimming at V came to 0 bases and at J to 5 bases, leaving 1 base not matched to a gene. This CDR3 contains 15 residues. Germline assignment: CDR1 SEHNR and CDR2 FQNEAQ (reference sequence). The CDR3 bases are TGTGCCAGCAGCTTAGCCGGACTAGCGGGAGATACGCAGTATTTT. Encoded protein: CASSLAGLAGDTQYF.

The J gene is TRBJ2-3, the V gene TRBV29-1; possible D gene TRBD1, 6 bases. Trimming took off 7 bases at V and 0 bases at J, with 11 bases between the two ends. Germline loops: CDR1 SQVTM, CDR2 ANQGSEA. CDR3 size: 13 residues. CDR3 protein: CSAGQPSTDTQYF. As DNA, the CDR3 is TGCAGCGCTGGACAGCCTAGCACAGATACGCAGTATTTT.

Only a few counts were recorded for this clone. In nucleotides, the CDR3 is TGTGCCAGCAGCTTAGGGGGGGTGTTAGCCTCCTACAATGAGCAGTTCTTC. Translating gives CASSLGGVLASYNEQFF. The chain couples TRBV7-8 to TRBJ2-1; D might be TRBD2 (6 bases). The germline V and J ends were trimmed by 1 base and 0 bases, with 13 bases remaining between them. There are 17 residues in the CDR3. CDR1 is SGHVS, CDR2 FQNEAQ, per germline. The variable domain in full, with the rest retrieved from reference TRBV7-8 and TRBJ2-1, is GAGVSQSPRYKVAKRGQDVALRCDPISGHVSLFWYQQALGQGPEFLTYFQNEAQLDKSGLPSDRFFAERPEGSVSTLKIQRTQQEDSAVYLCASSLGGVLASYNEQFFGPGTRLTVL.

The chain is built from TRBV4-2 and TRBJ1-6, with TRBD1 identical over 8 bases. The CDR3 is 15 residues long. Looked up from germline, CDR1 is LGHNA and CDR2 is YNFKEQ. Trimming at V came to 3 bases and at J to 7 bases, leaving 5 bases not matched to a gene. CDR3 DNA: TGTGCCAGCAGCCAGGGGACAGGTCGAAATTCACCCCTCCACTTT. Its protein product is CASSQGTGRNSPLHF.

The chain is built from TRBV25-1 and TRBJ1-5; maybe TRBD1 (6 bases). Per germline, CDR1 MGHDK and CDR2 SYGVNS. CDR3 length equals 14 residues. With 3 bases removed from V and 8 bases from J, the gap between germline ends came to 14 bases. CDR3 coding DNA: TGTGCCAGCAGTGACCGGGACATTGGGGAGCCCCAGCATTTT. Residues: CASSDRDIGEPQHF.